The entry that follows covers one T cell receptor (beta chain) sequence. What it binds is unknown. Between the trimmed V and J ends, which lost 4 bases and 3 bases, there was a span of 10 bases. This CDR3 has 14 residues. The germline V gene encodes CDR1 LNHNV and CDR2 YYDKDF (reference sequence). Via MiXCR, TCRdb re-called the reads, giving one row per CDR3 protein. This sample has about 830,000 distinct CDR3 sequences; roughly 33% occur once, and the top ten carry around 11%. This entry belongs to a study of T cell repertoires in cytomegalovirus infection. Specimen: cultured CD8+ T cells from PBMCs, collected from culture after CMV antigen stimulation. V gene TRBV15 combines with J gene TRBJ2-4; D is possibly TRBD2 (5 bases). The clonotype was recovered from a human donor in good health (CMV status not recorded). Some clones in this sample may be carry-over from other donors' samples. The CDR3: CATSNDYGKNIQYF. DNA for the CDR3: TGTGCCACCAGCAATGACTATGGCAAAAACATTCAGTACTTC.